The table lists the clone carrying this T cell receptor beta chain with many counts. What it recognizes is unknown. The record originates from a study of T cells after yellow fever vaccination. Study observations and caveats: Most primary-vaccination clones reappeared after the booster (about 97% CD4, around 88% CD8).

The study made its TCR cDNA through 5'RACE template switching. That step introduced a universal primer site along with UMIs. TCRdb analysed the 5' RACE reads with MiXCR anew, one entry per CDR3 protein. The sample includes 300,000 to 450,000 distinct CDR3 sequences, over 5% seen only once; the top ten take 15%. This sample comprised PBMCs, obtained 5 days after the yellow fever booster vaccination. The sequence came from a man aged 30-40 years who received the YFV17D yellow fever vaccine.

The CDR3 protein is CSVKATGGYEQYF. DNA of the CDR3: TGCAGCGTAAAAGCGACAGGGGGCTACGAGCAGTACTTC. The chain has TRBV29-1 and TRBJ2-7; 9 positions agree with TRBD1. The CDR3 covers 13 residues. V lost 6 bases to trimming and J lost 3 bases; unmatched junction nucleotides: 6. Germline CDR1 and CDR2: SQVTM and ANQGSEA.